Below are 31 T cell receptor beta chains sequenced from a single sample in a study of blood T cells in healthy people across ages. Sample-barcoded 5' priming and a J-beta primer mix drove a second PCR of roughly 6 to 12 cycles. TCRdb re-called the 5' RACE reads through MiXCR, storing one row per CDR3 protein. In the table there are about 830,000 distinct CDR3 sequences, approximately 65% of which are singletons. Sample: blood. These receptors originate from a man aged 25 to 40 in good health.

This sequence joins TRBV4-3 and TRBJ2-7; D is uncertain. The germline V gene has CDR1 LGHNA and CDR2 YSLEER. The CDR3 has 14 amino acids. With 4 bases removed from V and 2 bases from J, the gap between germline ends came to 12 bases. The CDR3 region is CASSLELGTYEQYF. As DNA, the CDR3 is TGCGCCAGCAGCCTAGAACTGGGGACCTACGAGCAGTACTTC.

The rearrangement joins TRBV27 to TRBJ2-3; D is perhaps TRBD2 (6 bases). CDR1 and CDR2 from the germline V gene are MNHEY and SMNVEV (reference sequence). V was cut by 6 bases and J by 0 bases, with 16 bases left in between. This CDR3 spans 16 amino acids. This chain's CDR3 is CASRPVSAGSTDTQYF. CDR3 nucleotide sequence: TGTGCCAGCAGACCAGTCTCCGCGGGGAGCACAGATACGCAGTATTTT.

This clonotype has only a few counts. The chain links TRBV6-2 or TRBV6-3 to TRBJ2-6, with no clear D. CDR3 length equals 14 residues. Between the trimmed V and J ends, which lost 8 bases and 0 bases, there was a span of 8 bases. Germline CDR1 MNHEY, CDR2 SVGEGT. In nucleotides, the CDR3 is TGTGCCAGCGGTCTTAGCTCTGGGGCCAACGTCCTGACTTTC. Its protein is CASGLSSGANVLTF.

The sample holds many counts of this clonotype. The V call is TRBV7-3, the J call TRBJ2-3; the D call may be TRBD1 or TRBD2 (7 bases each). Germline V CDR1 and CDR2: SGHTA, FQGTGA. The CDR3 contains 15 residues. The germline V and J ends were trimmed by 3 bases and 3 bases, with 13 bases remaining between them. CDR3 in amino acids: CASSFRGGGTDTQYF. The CDR3 region has the DNA TGTGCCAGCAGCTTCAGGGGGGGGGGAACAGATACGCAGTATTTT.

The chain combines TRBV6-2 or TRBV6-3 with TRBJ2-4; D unclear. Germline V gives CDR1 MNHEY, CDR2 SVGEGT. CDR3 size: 17 residues. Trimming took 2 bases from V and 0 from J, leaving 14 bases between them. The CDR3 sequence: CASSYASSLLAKNIQYF. CDR3 nucleotides: TGTGCCAGCAGTTACGCGAGCAGCTTACTAGCCAAAAACATTCAGTACTTC.

The CDR3 region has the DNA TGCGCCAGCAGCTCCCGACTAGAACTACAGACCCAGTACTTC. Encoded protein: CASSSRLELQTQYF. The chain carries TRBV4-3 and TRBJ2-5, with D possibly matching TRBD2 (6 bases). The germline V and J ends were trimmed by 5 bases and 6 bases, with 16 bases remaining between them. This CDR3 region has 14 residues. Germline V lookup: CDR1 LGHNA, CDR2 YSLEER.

This clonotype was seen repeatedly, ten times or more. V and J are TRBV10-3 and TRBJ2-1; D could derive from TRBD1 or TRBD2 (5 bases each). Trimming removed 4 bases from V and 8 bases from J, with 18 bases in between. The CDR3 is 15 residues long. Germline V gene lookup returns CDR1 ENHRY and CDR2 SYGVKD. CDR3 in DNA: TGTGCCATCAGTGTTGGGGGTAGGGCCGGCGATGAGCAGTTCTTC. This sequence encodes CAISVGGRAGDEQFF.

The rearrangement joins TRBV3-1 to TRBJ2-5; 7 bases are a match to TRBD2. The CDR3 runs to 13 residues. Unmatched junction bases numbered 8, after V lost 2 bases and J lost 11 bases. Germline CDR1 reads LGHDT; CDR2 reads YNNKEL (reference sequence). CDR3 sequence reads: CASSQPTSYEQYF. The CDR3 DNA sequence: TGTGCCAGCAGCCAACCGACTAGCTATGAGCAGTACTTC.

The rearrangement uses TRBV13 and TRBJ2-1; D possibly matches TRBD1 or TRBD2 (6 bases each). With 5 bases removed from V and 3 bases from J, the gap between germline ends came to 17 bases. The CDR3 sequence is 16 residues long. Germline CDR1 PRHDT, CDR2 FYEKMQ (reference sequence). CDR3 residues: CASSRRVEGVYNEQFF. In DNA, the CDR3 is TGTGCCAGCAGCAGGAGGGTGGAGGGGGTCTACAATGAGCAGTTCTTC.

This clonotype was detected once. The chain couples TRBV28 to TRBJ2-7; 9 bases line up with TRBD1. The ends lost 7 bases at V and 2 bases at J; junction bases unmatched: 9. Germline V lookup: CDR1 MDHEN, CDR2 SYDVKM. CDR3 length: 15 residues. The CDR3 DNA is TGTGCCAGCACCTGGGACAGGGAAGGGCCCTACGAGCAGTACTTC. This gives the protein CASTWDREGPYEQYF.

This sequence joins TRBV6-2 or TRBV6-3 and TRBJ2-7; D may be TRBD2 (6 bases). The CDR3 has 14 amino acids. Trimming pared 6 bases from V and 0 bases from J, leaving 12 bases between. Germline CDR1 is MNHEY and CDR2 is SVGEGT. CDR3: CASRRRDHSYEQYF. CDR3 bases: TGTGCCAGCAGGCGGCGGGACCACTCCTACGAGCAGTACTTC.

DNA for the CDR3: TGTGCCAGCTCACCCCTCCCGCGGCTCCAAAACATTCAGTACTTC. Its translation: CASSPLPRLQNIQYF. The chain has TRBV18 and TRBJ2-4; no definite D call. The CDR3 is 15 amino acids. Deletions cut 3 bases from V and 5 bases from J, with 14 bases between. Germline CDR1 and CDR2: KGHSH and LQKENI.

The chain carries TRBV5-1 and TRBJ2-1, with 9 nucleotides matching TRBD1. Looked up from germline, CDR1 is SGHRS and CDR2 is YFSETQ. This CDR3 comprises 15 residues. V lost 4 bases, J lost 2 bases, and 4 bases stayed unmatched. CDR3 sequence (DNA): TGCGCCAGCAGCCCCACAGGGGGCCCCTACAATGAGCAGTTCTTC. Protein: CASSPTGGPYNEQFF.

In regard to this clonotype: Relative to the germline gene, one junction end is altered; a read error may explain this. CDR3 sequence (DNA): TGTGCCTGCAGCGTAGAACCGGGGATCGCGAAGCAGTTCTTC. Translation: CACSVEPGIAKQFF. The genes are TRBV9 and TRBJ2-1, with D possibly TRBD2 on 5 matching bases. CDR1 SGDLS and CDR2 YYNGEE come from the germline V gene. The CDR3 is 14 residues long.

The V call is TRBV18, the J call TRBJ1-5; TRBD1 is a possible D gene (6 bases). Germline V CDR1 and CDR2: KGHSH, LQKENI. This CDR3 contains 15 residues. Trimming stripped 1 base from V and 4 bases from J, with 11 bases between. The CDR3 loop is CASSPRTATNQPQHF. CDR3 in DNA: TGTGCCAGCTCACCACGGACAGCTACAAATCAGCCCCAGCATTTT.

This clonotype occurred once. The J gene is TRBJ2-4, the V gene TRBV7-2; the D call may be TRBD1 or TRBD2 (5 bases each). Trimming shortened V by 3 bases and J by 13 bases, and 10 bases separated the two germline ends. This CDR3 is 11 amino acids long. The V gene's germline CDR1 is SGHTA and CDR2 FQGNSA. DNA for the CDR3: TGTGCCAGCAGCTTGGATTGGGGGCAGTACTTC. Translated: CASSLDWGQYF.

The count of this clonotype is one. The rearrangement uses TRBV28 and TRBJ2-7; maybe TRBD1 (6 bases). CDR3 length equals 16 residues. The V end was cut by 9 bases, the J end by 2 bases, with 23 bases between. Germline loops: CDR1 MDHEN, CDR2 SYDVKM. CDR3 DNA: TGTGCCAGTAACCGACAGGCCGAACTCCTTACCTACGAGCAGTACTTC. It translates to CASNRQAELLTYEQYF.

V usage is TRBV12-3 or TRBV12-4 and J usage is TRBJ2-4; maybe TRBD2 (5 bases). The DNA end favors TRBJ2-5, so the J call may be wrong. The CDR3 totals 12 residues. CDR3 bases: TGTGCCAGCAGAACTAGTGGGCAGACCCAGTACTTC. This codes for CASRTSGQTQYF.

The chain combines TRBV5-1 with TRBJ2-1; D perhaps matches TRBD1 (5 bases). Germline CDR1 reads SGHRS; CDR2 reads YFSETQ. The CDR3 is 17 residues long. Trimming took off 0 bases at V and 0 bases at J, with 13 bases between the two ends. The chain's CDR3 is CASSLVPVGASYNEQFF. The DNA for the CDR3 is TGCGCCAGCAGCTTGGTCCCGGTAGGGGCCTCCTACAATGAGCAGTTCTTC.

CDR3 residues: CASSSGTLQGIREKLFF. The CDR3 bases are TGTGCCAGCAGTTCGGGAACCCTACAGGGAATACGGGAAAAACTGTTTTTT. The rearrangement uses TRBV28 and TRBJ1-4; maybe TRBD1 (6 bases). The length of the CDR3 is 17 residues. The ends were cut back, 4 bases at V and 8 bases at J, with 23 bases in the middle. CDR1 MDHEN and CDR2 SYDVKM come from the germline V gene.

This clonotype was observed a handful of times. The J gene is TRBJ2-7, the V gene TRBV6-2 or TRBV6-3; 13 bases match TRBD2. The CDR3 extends over 14 amino acids. Germline V gene data show CDR1 as MNHEY and CDR2 as SVGEGT. Trimming cost V 6 bases and J 4 bases; bases outside gene matches: 3. CDR3 sequence: CASRWTSGGYEQYF. The CDR3 nucleotides read TGTGCCAGCAGATGGACTAGCGGGGGTTACGAGCAGTACTTC.

The chain uses TRBV6-1 and TRBJ1-1; no clear D. There are 14 residues in the CDR3. V was trimmed by 3 bases and J by 0 bases, leaving 8 bases between them. CDR1 is MNHNS, CDR2 SASEGT, per germline. The CDR3 DNA follows: TGTGCCAGCAGTGAGCCGGCGATGAACACTGAAGCTTTCTTT. As protein: CASSEPAMNTEAFF.

In regard to this clonotype: A clone one base away is much larger, so this may be a read error. The J gene is TRBJ2-5, the V gene TRBV7-2; tentatively, D is TRBD1 or TRBD2 (5 bases each). The J call may be wrong; the DNA end is better matched by TRBJ2-7. Germline assignment: CDR1 SGHTA and CDR2 FQGNSA. CDR3 length: 13 residues. CDR3 region: CAGSRDGIDEQYF. As DNA, the CDR3 is TGTGCCGGCAGCCGGGACGGGATTGACGAGCAGTACTTC.

This clonotype was counted a single time. The J gene is TRBJ2-6, the V gene TRBV29-1, with D unresolved. This CDR3 contains 13 residues. The V and J ends lost 4 bases and 0 bases respectively, with 4 bases between them. CDR1 is SQVTM and CDR2 is ANQGSEA in the germline V gene. The CDR3 DNA is TGCAGCGTTGTGGACTCTGGGGCCAACGTCCTGACTTTC. Its protein is CSVVDSGANVLTF. The variable domain in full, completed from reference TRBV29-1 and TRBJ2-6, reads SAVISQKPSRDICQRGTSLTIQCQVDSQVTMMFWYRQQPGQSLTLIATANQGSEATYESGFVIDKFPISRPNLTFSTLTVSNMSPEDSSIYLCSVVDSGANVLTFGAGSRLTVL.

V and J are TRBV7-2 and TRBJ1-4, with D unresolved. This CDR3 region has 14 residues. V gave up 6 bases and J gave up 3 bases, with 11 bases separating them. Germline-derived CDR1 and CDR2 are SGHTA and FQGNSA. In DNA form, the CDR3 reads TGTGCCAGCAGACTGTCGAGGGCTAATGAAAAACTGTTTTTT. As protein: CASRLSRANEKLFF. Full variable domain (outside the CDR3, taken from reference TRBV7-2 and TRBJ1-4): GAGVSQSPSNKVTEKGKDVELRCDPISGHTALYWYRQSLGQGLEFLIYFQGNSAPDKSGLPSDRFSAERTGGSVSTLTIQRTQQEDSAVYLCASRLSRANEKLFFGSGTQLSVL.

Written as DNA, the CDR3 is TGTGCCAGCAGCCCGGTTCTGAATCAGCCCCAGCATTTT. Translation: CASSPVLNQPQHF. V usage is TRBV4-2 and J usage is TRBJ1-5; D ambiguous. Trimming cost V 4 bases and J 4 bases, with 8 bases left between them. Germline values: CDR1 LGHNA, CDR2 YNFKEQ. The CDR3 is made up of 13 amino acids.

This clonotype was found a few times. The chain uses TRBV4-3 and TRBJ2-7, with D hard to call. This CDR3 region has 12 residues. Germline V gives CDR1 LGHNA, CDR2 YSLEER. V shed 1 base and J shed 6 bases, with 7 bases lying between them. The CDR3 DNA reads TGCGCCAGCAGCCAAGGGGGTCCCGAGCAGTACTTC. Its translation is CASSQGGPEQYF.

The chain couples TRBV7-9 to TRBJ1-6; no clear D gene. V was shortened by 7 bases and J by 8 bases, with 12 bases between the two germline ends. This CDR3 is 13 amino acids long. The germline CDR1 and CDR2 sequences are SEHNR and FQNEAQ (reference sequence). DNA for the CDR3: TGTGCCAGCATCTTCGACGGATATTCACCCCTCCACTTT. This sequence encodes CASIFDGYSPLHF.

J is TRBJ2-2 and V is TRBV7-6, with TRBD1 identical over 10 bases. Germline CDR1 reads SGHVS; CDR2 reads FNYEAQ. The CDR3 sequence is 20 residues long. After removal of 2 bases from V and 0 bases from J, the junction contained 12 bases not matched to a gene. CDR3 sequence reads: CASSLSGTGDLTPNTGELFF. The CDR3 nucleotides are TGTGCCAGCAGCTTATCTGGGACAGGGGATTTAACTCCGAACACCGGGGAGCTGTTTTTT.

The chain links TRBV7-2 to TRBJ2-5; D is possibly TRBD1 or TRBD2 (6 bases each). The CDR3 is made up of 15 amino acids. Germline CDR1 and CDR2: SGHTA and FQGNSA. V was trimmed by 7 bases and J by 2 bases, leaving 17 bases between them. In nucleotides, the CDR3 is TGTGCCAGCAACCCCGGGGGCCGAACTCAAGAGACCCAGTACTTC. Its protein product is CASNPGGRTQETQYF.

This clonotype was seen once. One end of the junction does not line up with germline, which may come from a read error. The V call is TRBV12-3 or TRBV12-4, the J call TRBJ2-1; no clear D gene. The CDR3 spans 13 residues. CDR3 in DNA: TGTGTCAGCAAGCCTAGCTCCTACAATGAGCAGTTCTTC. It yields the protein CVSKPSSYNEQFF.